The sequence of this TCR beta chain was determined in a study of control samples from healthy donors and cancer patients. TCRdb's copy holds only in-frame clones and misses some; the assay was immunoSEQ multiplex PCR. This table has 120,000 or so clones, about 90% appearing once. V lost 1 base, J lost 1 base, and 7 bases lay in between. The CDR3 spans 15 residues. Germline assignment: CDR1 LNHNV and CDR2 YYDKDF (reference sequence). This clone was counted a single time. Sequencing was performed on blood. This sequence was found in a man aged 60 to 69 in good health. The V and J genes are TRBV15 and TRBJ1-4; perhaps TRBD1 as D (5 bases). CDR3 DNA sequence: TGTGCCACCAGCAGAGTGAGGGGAACTAATGAAAAACTGTTTTTT. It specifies CATSRVRGTNEKLFF.